The 20 T cell receptor beta chains below come from one sample, sequenced in a study of HIV-infected patients and healthy controls. All unsorted peripheral T cells were captured because whole blood was used without fractionation. About 500 ng RNA was reverse transcribed with alpha and beta constant-region primers. Separate chain-specific third strand synthesis with multiplexing indices produced the alpha and beta libraries. TCRdb reprocessed the 5' RACE reads with MiXCR, giving one entry per CDR3 protein. The table records 15,000 to 19,000 distinct CDR3 sequences, approximately 7% of them present only once. Sequencing used blood. Receptors originate from an adult in good health.

There are many counts of this clonotype. Here the CDR3 reads CASSWGGRAKNIQYF. As DNA, the CDR3 is TGTGCCAGCAGCTGGGGGGGTAGAGCCAAAAACATTCAGTACTTC. The chain is built from TRBV12-3 or TRBV12-4 and TRBJ2-4; TRBD2 agrees at 7 bases. Trimming took 6 bases from V and 0 from J; bases not matched to a gene: 5. The CDR3 is 15 amino acids.

At least ten counts were recorded for this clonotype. The chain couples TRBV7-2 to TRBJ2-7; no firm D call. The germline V and J ends were trimmed by 1 base and 2 bases, with 15 bases remaining between them. The CDR3 extends over 16 amino acids. Germline values: CDR1 SGHTA, CDR2 FQGNSA. CDR3 coding DNA: TGTGCCAGCAGCTTAGGGGTGCGCGTAGGCACCTACGAGCAGTACTTC. It yields the protein CASSLGVRVGTYEQYF.

This clonotype came up many times. The chain couples TRBV18 to TRBJ2-2; 7 nucleotides line up with TRBD1. J gave up 1 base and V 10 bases, and 9 bases lay outside the gene matches. The CDR3 runs 15 residues. Per the germline V gene, CDR1 is KGHSH and CDR2 is LQKENI. Here the CDR3 DNA reads TGTGCCATCCCACGAGGGACAGTGAACACCGGGGAGCTGTTTTTT. Encoded protein: CAIPRGTVNTGELFF.

A few counts support this clonotype. The genes are TRBV4-2 and TRBJ2-7; 7 positions agree with TRBD2. The V segment lost 4 bases and the J segment 6 bases; nucleotides outside the gene matches: 15. The CDR3 has 16 amino acids. The germline V gene encodes CDR1 LGHNA and CDR2 YNFKEQ. The CDR3 DNA sequence: TGTGCCAGCAGCCCAGAGATTTGGGCGGGAGTCGCCGAGCAGTACTTC. It translates to CASSPEIWAGVAEQYF.

This clonotype counts as medium-sized. CDR3 in amino acids: CASGLVPRTLNTEAFF. DNA of the CDR3: TGTGCTAGTGGTTTGGTACCGAGGACTTTGAACACTGAAGCTTTCTTT. The chain carries TRBV12-5 and TRBJ1-1; D remains unclear. V was shortened by 0 bases and J by 0 bases, with 11 bases between the two germline ends. The CDR3 contains 16 residues. Germline CDR1 LGHNT, CDR2 FRNRAP.

This clonotype was seen ten or more times. The DNA of the CDR3 is TGTGCCTGGAGTGTAGTAGGCACCCGAAAAAACAATGAGCAGTTCTTC. It yields the protein CAWSVVGTRKNNEQFF. The genes are TRBV30 and TRBJ2-1, with D uncertain. Trimming cost V 0 bases and J 5 bases, with 17 bases left between them. The CDR3 loop spans 16 amino acids. The germline V gene has CDR1 GTSNPN and CDR2 SVGIG (reference sequence).

J is TRBJ1-1 and V is TRBV7-9, with D unresolved. The CDR3 spans 15 residues. Germline V gives CDR1 SEHNR, CDR2 FQNEAQ (reference sequence). V was clipped by 0 bases and J by 5 bases, with 13 bases between them. In nucleotides, the CDR3 is TGTGCCAGCAGCTTAGCGTATCAGTGGAGAACTGAAGCTTTCTTT. Its translation: CASSLAYQWRTEAFF.

Ten or more counts support this clonotype. The chain is built from TRBV12-3 or TRBV12-4 and TRBJ1-5, with D uncertain. The CDR3 consists of 13 residues. Trimming pared 1 base from V and 7 bases from J, leaving 8 bases between. CDR3 in DNA: TGTGCCAGCAGTTTAGGTGTATGGCAGCCCCAGCATTTT. It encodes CASSLGVWQPQHF.

This clonotype was detected ten times or more. This rearrangement joins TRBV7-9 to TRBJ2-5; D ambiguous. The V end was cut by 0 bases, the J end by 2 bases, with 10 bases between. CDR3 length equals 15 residues. Germline values: CDR1 SEHNR, CDR2 FQNEAQ (reference sequence). As DNA, the CDR3 is TGTGCCAGCAGCTTAGCCCGCAGGCAGCAAGAGACCCAGTACTTC. Translation: CASSLARRQQETQYF.

This clonotype was seen a few times. The junction shows a germline mismatch at one end, possibly a read error. The CDR3 sequence: CASSQAPSGPF. The CDR3 DNA reads as TGTGCCAGCAGCCAAGCTCCCTCGGGGCCATTT. The chain couples TRBV14 to TRBJ1-3; a possible D gene is TRBD1 (5 bases). From germline, CDR1 is SGHDN and CDR2 FVKESK. The CDR3 has 11 residues.

This clonotype was seen repeatedly, ten times or more. The chain links TRBV7-3 to TRBJ2-7; unclear D gene. V lost 10 bases and J lost 7, with 5 bases in between. This CDR3 is 8 amino acids long. Germline assignment: CDR1 SGHTA and CDR2 FQGTGA. DNA for the CDR3: TGTGCCAAGTCAGAGCAGTACTTC. Its protein is CAKSEQYF.

This chain uses TRBV6-6 with TRBJ2-1, with a tentative D call TRBD1 (6 bases). Per germline, CDR1 MNHNY and CDR2 SVGAGI (reference sequence). The CDR3 length is 15 residues. Trimming shortened V by 7 bases and J by 7 bases, and 20 bases separated the two germline ends. The CDR3, as DNA: TGTGCCAGCACCGTCCGGGACCTGAGGGGGAATGAGCAGTTCTTC. The encoded protein is CASTVRDLRGNEQFF.

This clonotype was seen at least ten times. The genes are TRBV12-3 or TRBV12-4 and TRBJ1-2; D may be TRBD1 (6 bases). With 8 bases removed from V and 4 bases from J, the gap between germline ends came to 17 bases. The length of the CDR3 is 14 residues. This chain's CDR3 is CASVNQGHGYGYTF. The CDR3 DNA reads as TGTGCCAGCGTCAACCAGGGGCATGGCTATGGCTACACCTTC.

This clonotype came up many times. J is TRBJ2-7 and V is TRBV7-9; D unclear. Per germline, CDR1 SEHNR and CDR2 FQNEAQ (reference sequence). The V end was cut by 5 bases, the J end by 3 bases, with 2 bases between. The CDR3 loop spans 10 amino acids. The CDR3 sequence: CASSVYEQYF. In DNA, the CDR3 is TGTGCCAGCAGCGTCTACGAGCAGTACTTC.

The CDR3 nucleotides are TGCAGTGTAGAAGGGTGGGACAGGGGGGCTGAAGCTTTCTTT. Encoded protein: CSVEGWDRGAEAFF. The chain joins TRBV20-1 to TRBJ1-1, with 11 bases fitting TRBD1. The V gene's germline CDR1 is DFQATT and CDR2 SNEGSKA (reference sequence). With V trimmed by 7 bases and J by 6 bases, 10 bases remained unmatched. The CDR3 length is 14 residues.

This clonotype has ten or more counts. The chain is built from TRBV18 and TRBJ2-5; D not certain. Germline V CDR1 and CDR2: KGHSH, LQKENI. The V gene lost 0 bases and the J gene lost 1 base, with 15 bases spanning the gap. This CDR3 comprises 17 residues. CDR3 in DNA: TGTGCCAGCTCACCACCGATGCAGGTGACCGGCCAAGAGACCCAGTACTTC. It is translated as CASSPPMQVTGQETQYF.

This clonotype is medium-sized. The chain uses TRBV28 and TRBJ2-7; no clear D gene. V shed 4 bases and J shed 3 bases, with 4 bases lying between them. Germline-derived CDR1 and CDR2 are MDHEN and SYDVKM. The CDR3 consists of 11 residues. The CDR3 DNA reads as TGTGCCAGCAGTTCACGCTACGAGCAGTACTTC. Its protein is CASSSRYEQYF.

Of note for this clonotype: A much larger clone sits a single nucleotide away, making a read error possible. The chain links TRBV4-2 to TRBJ2-1; the match to TRBD2 covers 7 bases. The junction had 17 bases not matched to a gene; V was cut back by 9 bases and J by 6 bases. The CDR3 runs 16 residues. Germline CDR1 LGHNA, CDR2 YNFKEQ. Written as DNA, the CDR3 is TGTGCCAGAAGCACAGAAAGCGGGATGATGCGCAATGAGCAGTTCTTC. Its translation: CARSTESGMMRNEQFF.

This clonotype was picked up a small number of times. The V and J genes are TRBV7-9 and TRBJ1-6, with TRBD1 as a possible D gene (6 bases). This CDR3 spans 15 amino acids. Trimming shortened V by 0 bases and J by 7 bases, and 10 bases separated the two germline ends. CDR1 SEHNR and CDR2 FQNEAQ come from the germline V gene (reference sequence). Here the CDR3 DNA reads TGTGCCAGCAGCTTAGCGCAGGGGTTGAATTCACCCCTCCACTTT. This translates into CASSLAQGLNSPLHF.

This clonotype was seen at least ten times. This chain links TRBV12-3 or TRBV12-4 with TRBJ2-3, with D perhaps matching TRBD1 (6 bases). This CDR3 spans 13 amino acids. Trimming stripped 5 bases from V and 5 bases from J, with 11 bases between. The CDR3 nucleotides are TGTGCCAGCAGTCGGATACAGGGAGATACGCAGTATTTT. It yields the protein CASSRIQGDTQYF.